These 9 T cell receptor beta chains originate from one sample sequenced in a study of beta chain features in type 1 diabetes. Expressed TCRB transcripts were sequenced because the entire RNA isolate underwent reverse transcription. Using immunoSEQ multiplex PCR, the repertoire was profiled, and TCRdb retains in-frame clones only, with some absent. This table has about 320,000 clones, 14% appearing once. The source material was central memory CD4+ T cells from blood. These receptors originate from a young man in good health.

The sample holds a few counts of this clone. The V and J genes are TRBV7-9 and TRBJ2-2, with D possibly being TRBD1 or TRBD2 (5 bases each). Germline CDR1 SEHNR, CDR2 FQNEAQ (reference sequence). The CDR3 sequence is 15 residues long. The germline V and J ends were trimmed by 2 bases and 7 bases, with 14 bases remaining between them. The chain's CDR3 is CASSLSPKGSGELFF. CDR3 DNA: TGTGCCAGCAGCTTAAGTCCCAAGGGGAGCGGGGAGCTGTTTTTT.

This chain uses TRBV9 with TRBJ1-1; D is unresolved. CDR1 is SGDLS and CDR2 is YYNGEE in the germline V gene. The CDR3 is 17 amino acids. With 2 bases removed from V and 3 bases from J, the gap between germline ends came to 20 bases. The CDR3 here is CASSVGSGYKLDTEAFF. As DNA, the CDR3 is TGTGCCAGCAGCGTCGGTAGTGGGTACAAATTGGACACTGAAGCTTTCTTT.

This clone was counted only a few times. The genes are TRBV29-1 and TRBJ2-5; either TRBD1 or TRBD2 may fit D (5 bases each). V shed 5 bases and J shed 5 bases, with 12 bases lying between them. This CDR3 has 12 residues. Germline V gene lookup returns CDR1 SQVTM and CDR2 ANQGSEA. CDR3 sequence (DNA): TGCAGCGTTACAGGAAGCGGCGAGACCCAGTACTTC. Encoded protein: CSVTGSGETQYF.

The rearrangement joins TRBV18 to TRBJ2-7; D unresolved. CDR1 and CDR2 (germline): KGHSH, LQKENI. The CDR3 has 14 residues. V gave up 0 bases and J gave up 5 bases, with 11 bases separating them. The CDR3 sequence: CASSPPGMYHEQYF. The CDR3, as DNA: TGTGCCAGCTCACCACCGGGCATGTACCACGAGCAGTACTTC. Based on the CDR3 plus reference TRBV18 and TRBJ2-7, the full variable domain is NAGVMQNPRHLVRRRGQEARLRCSPMKGHSHVYWYRQLPEEGLKFMVYLQKENIIDESGMPKERFSAEFPKEGPSILRIQQVVRGDSAAYFCASSPPGMYHEQYFGPGTRLTVT.

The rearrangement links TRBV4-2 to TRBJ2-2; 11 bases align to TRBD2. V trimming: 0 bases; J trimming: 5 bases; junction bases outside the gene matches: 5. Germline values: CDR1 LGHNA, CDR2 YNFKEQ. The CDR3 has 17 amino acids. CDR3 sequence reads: CASSQDPLAGGTGELFF. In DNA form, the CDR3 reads TGTGCCAGCAGCCAAGACCCGCTAGCGGGAGGTACCGGGGAGCTGTTTTTT.

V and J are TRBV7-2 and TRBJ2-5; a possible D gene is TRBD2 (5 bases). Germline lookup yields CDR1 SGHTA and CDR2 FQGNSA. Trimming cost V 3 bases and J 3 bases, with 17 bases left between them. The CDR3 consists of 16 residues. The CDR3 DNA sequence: TGTGCCAGCAGCTTGGGAGTAGGACGGGGAGAAGAGACCCAGTACTTC. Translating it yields CASSLGVGRGEETQYF.

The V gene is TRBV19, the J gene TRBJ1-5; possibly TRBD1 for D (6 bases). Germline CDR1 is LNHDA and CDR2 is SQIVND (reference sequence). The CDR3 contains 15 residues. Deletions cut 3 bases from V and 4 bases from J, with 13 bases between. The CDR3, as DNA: TGTGCCAGTAGTATGATCGGGGGCAGGAATCAGCCCCAGCATTTT. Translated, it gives CASSMIGGRNQPQHF.

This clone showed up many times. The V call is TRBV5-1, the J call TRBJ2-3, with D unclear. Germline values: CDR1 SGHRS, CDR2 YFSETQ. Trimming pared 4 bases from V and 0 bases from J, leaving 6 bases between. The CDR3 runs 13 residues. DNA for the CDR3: TGCGCCAGCAGCGAACCTAGCACAGATACGCAGTATTTT. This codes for CASSEPSTDTQYF.

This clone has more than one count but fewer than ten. The DNA of the CDR3 is TGTGCCAGCAGTAGACCGGGCACCGGGGAGCTGTTTTTT. Translation: CASSRPGTGELFF. This chain links TRBV28 with TRBJ2-2, with D uncertain. Germline V gene lookup returns CDR1 MDHEN and CDR2 SYDVKM. This CDR3 contains 13 residues. The ends were cut back, 5 bases at V and 4 bases at J, with 8 bases in the middle.